These T cell receptor beta chains were read from a single sample in a study of CD8 T cells in ankylosing spondylitis. TCRdb reprocessed the 5' RACE reads with MiXCR, giving one entry per CDR3 protein. The sample carries around 770,000 distinct CDR3 sequences, around 20% recorded once. Sequencing was done on a sample of blood, either unsorted or a sorted T cell fraction (not recorded which). These receptors all stem from a male donor with ankylosing spondylitis. Each CDR3 is given with its conserved first and last residue. D genes are given only for firm matches. Clone size is shown for a subset of rows, as once, few, many or a class of expanded clone.

TRBJ2-4 | NA | TRBV5-1 | NA | CASSPPGGQNIQYF | TGCGCCAGCAGCCCCCCCGGGGGGCAAAACATTCAGTACTTC
TRBJ2-5 | NA | TRBV5-1 | TRBD2 | CASRRTSGAWETQYF | TGCGCCAGCAGACGGACTAGCGGAGCTTGGGAGACCCAGTACTTC
TRBJ1-4 | NA | TRBV6-6 | NA | CASREAEKLFF | TGTGCGAGCCGAGAGGCCGAAAAACTGTTTTTT
TRBJ2-7 | few | TRBV4-1 | TRBD1 | CASSQDPSRQGLAYEQYF | TGCGCCAGCAGCCAAGATCCCTCCCGACAGGGTTTAGCCTACGAGCAGTACTTC
TRBJ1-5 | NA | TRBV30 | NA | CAWSVEGNQPQHF | TGTGCCTGGAGTGTAGAGGGCAATCAGCCCCAGCATTTT
TRBJ2-2 | many | TRBV29-1 | NA | CSVEEGLTGELFF | TGCAGCGTTGAAGAGGGCCTCACCGGGGAGCTGTTTTTT
TRBJ2-3 | NA | TRBV20-1 | TRBD2 | CSARDSLAGYGDTQYF | TGCAGTGCTAGAGATAGCCTAGCGGGGTATGGAGATACGCAGTATTTT
TRBJ1-1 | once | TRBV11-2 | NA | CASSRLVQGQAFF | TGTGCCAGCAGCCGTCTGGTTCAGGGTCAAGCTTTCTTT
TRBJ1-5 | many | TRBV12-3/TRBV12-4 | TRBD1 | CASSSDREVWQPQHF | TGTGCCAGCAGCTCGGACAGGGAAGTGTGGCAGCCCCAGCATTTT
TRBJ1-2 | NA | TRBV28 | TRBD1 | CASRPTGTAGYTF | TGTGCCAGCAGACCAACAGGGACAGCGGGCTACACCTTC
TRBJ2-5 | few | TRBV5-6 | NA | CASSTDPKETQYF | TGTGCCAGCAGCACGGACCCTAAAGAGACCCAGTACTTC
TRBJ1-2 | NA | TRBV7-2 | TRBD1 | CASSAQGFNYGYTF | TGTGCCAGCAGCGCACAGGGGTTTAACTATGGCTACACCTTC
TRBJ2-1 | few | TRBV29-1 | NA | CSVEAAVGEGVSSYNEQFF | TGCAGCGTTGAAGCGGCTGTAGGAGAGGGTGTCAGCTCCTACAATGAGCAGTTCTTC
TRBJ2-7 | few | TRBV4-1 | NA | CASSQGGHSSYEQYF | TGCGCCAGCAGCCAAGGGGGACATAGCTCCTACGAGCAGTACTTC
TRBJ2-1 | few | TRBV14 | NA | CASSQYSKDEQFF | TGTGCCAGCAGCCAGTACAGTAAGGATGAGCAGTTCTTC
TRBJ2-1 | few | TRBV5-1 | TRBD1 | CASSWTGVEQFF | TGCGCCAGCAGCTGGACAGGAGTTGAGCAGTTCTTC
TRBJ1-4 | NA | TRBV7-9 | TRBD1 | CASSSRDRAEKLFF | TGTGCCAGCAGCTCGCGGGACAGGGCTGAAAAACTGTTTTTT
TRBJ1-1 | many | TRBV6-5 | NA | CASSYRGVGVGAGTEAFF | TGTGCCAGCAGTTACAGGGGTGTGGGGGTAGGGGCTGGGACTGAAGCTTTCTTT
TRBJ2-7 | NA | TRBV5-1 | TRBD1 | CASSPPRTGVDEQYF | TGCGCCAGCAGCCCCCCCCGGACAGGGGTCGACGAGCAGTACTTC
TRBJ1-1 | NA | TRBV30 | NA | CAWSALGVHTEAFF | TGTGCCTGGAGCGCGCTGGGGGTTCACACTGAAGCTTTCTTT
TRBJ2-2 | few | TRBV29-1 | NA | CSVRQTNTGELFF | TGCAGCGTTCGACAGACGAACACCGGGGAGCTGTTTTTT
TRBJ2-7 | NA | TRBV7-2 | TRBD1 | CASSLVGTGPREQYF | TGTGCCAGCAGCTTAGTGGGGACAGGGCCCCGGGAGCAGTACTTC
TRBJ2-5 | NA | TRBV7-9 | TRBD2 | CASSARDYGRETQYF | TGTGCCAGCAGCGCCCGGGACTACGGGCGAGAGACCCAGTACTTC
TRBJ1-1 | NA | TRBV12-3/TRBV12-4 | TRBD1 | CASTDRAARGTEAFF | TGTGCCAGCACCGACAGGGCCGCGCGGGGAACTGAAGCTTTCTTT
TRBJ2-1 | few | TRBV30 | NA | CAWRDKGSYNEQFF | TGTGCCTGGAGAGATAAGGGGTCCTACAATGAGCAGTTCTTC
TRBJ2-3 | NA | TRBV20-1 | TRBD2 | CSAIYMTRLSVAGEGTQYF | TGCAGTGCTATCTATATGACTCGGCTTTCCGTGGCGGGAGAAGGTACGCAGTATTTT
TRBJ2-1 | few | TRBV27 | NA | CASGISVKNEQFF | TGTGCCAGCGGGATTTCGGTTAAAAATGAGCAGTTCTTC
TRBJ2-2 | few | TRBV7-2 | TRBD2 | CASSLGLAVTGELFF | TGTGCCAGCAGCTTAGGGCTAGCGGTCACCGGGGAGCTGTTTTTT
TRBJ2-1 | few | TRBV28 | TRBD2 | CASSLSSGSAYNEQFF | TGTGCCAGCAGTCTCTCCAGCGGGAGTGCCTACAATGAGCAGTTCTTC
TRBJ1-6 | NA | TRBV18 | TRBD1 | CASSPSTGDNSPLHF | TGTGCCAGCTCACCCTCTACAGGGGACAATTCACCCCTCCACTTT
TRBJ2-1 | few | TRBV20-1 | NA | CSARGQTGNNEQFF | TGCAGTGCTAGAGGGCAAACGGGGAACAATGAGCAGTTCTTC
TRBJ2-3 | many | TRBV12-3/TRBV12-4 | NA | CASSLGFGFGSTDTQYF | TGTGCCAGCAGTTTAGGTTTTGGTTTCGGAAGCACAGATACGCAGTATTTT
TRBJ2-5 | few | TRBV7-9 | NA | CASSARDQGGETQYF | TGTGCCAGCAGCGCCCGGGACCAAGGAGGAGAGACCCAGTACTTC
TRBJ2-5 | few | TRBV5-1 | NA | CASSPATAQETQYF | TGCGCCAGCAGCCCCGCGACAGCCCAAGAGACCCAGTACTTC
TRBJ2-3 | NA | TRBV14 | NA | CASSQRAFGVRTDTQYF | TGTGCCAGCAGCCAGCGGGCGTTTGGGGTCAGGACAGATACGCAGTATTTT